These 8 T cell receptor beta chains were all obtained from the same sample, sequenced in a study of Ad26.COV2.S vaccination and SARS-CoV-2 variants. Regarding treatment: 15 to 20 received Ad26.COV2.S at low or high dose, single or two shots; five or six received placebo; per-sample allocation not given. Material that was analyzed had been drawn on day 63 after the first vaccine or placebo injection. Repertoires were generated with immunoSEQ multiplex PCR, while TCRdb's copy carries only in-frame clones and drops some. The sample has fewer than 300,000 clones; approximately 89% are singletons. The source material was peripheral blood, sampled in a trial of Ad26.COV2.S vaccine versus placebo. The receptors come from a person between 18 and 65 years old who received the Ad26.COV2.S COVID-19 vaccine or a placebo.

CDR3 sequence (DNA): TGTGCCAGCAGTCAAAAGGAGGGACTAGCAAGTGGCAATGAGCAGTTCTTC. Amino acids: CASSQKEGLASGNEQFF. V usage is TRBV11-2 and J usage is TRBJ2-1; the match to TRBD2 covers 9 bases. This CDR3 region has 17 residues. Germline values: CDR1 SGHAT, CDR2 FQNNGV. V lost 6 bases to trimming and J lost 6 bases; unmatched junction nucleotides: 15.

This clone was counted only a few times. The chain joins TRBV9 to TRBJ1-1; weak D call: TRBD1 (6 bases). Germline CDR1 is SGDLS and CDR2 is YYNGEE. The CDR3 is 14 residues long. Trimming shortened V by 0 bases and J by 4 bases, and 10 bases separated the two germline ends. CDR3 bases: TGTGCCAGCAGCGTAGCAGGGGTAGCCACTGAAGCTTTCTTT. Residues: CASSVAGVATEAFF.

CDR3 DNA: TGCAGCGTCGGGGGGCAGATCCAAGAGACCCAGTACTTC. Protein product: CSVGGQIQETQYF. J is TRBJ2-5 and V is TRBV29-1; a weak D match, TRBD2 (7 bases). The CDR3 consists of 13 residues. Between the trimmed V and J ends, which lost 6 bases and 1 base, there was a span of 12 bases. CDR1 is SQVTM, CDR2 ANQGSEA, per germline.

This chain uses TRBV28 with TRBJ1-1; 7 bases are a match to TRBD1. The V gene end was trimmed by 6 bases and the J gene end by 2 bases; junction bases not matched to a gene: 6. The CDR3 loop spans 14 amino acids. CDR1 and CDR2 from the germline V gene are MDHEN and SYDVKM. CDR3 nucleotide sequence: TGTGCCAGCAGCCCAGGGGGGGGAAACACTGAAGCTTTCTTT. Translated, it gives CASSPGGGNTEAFF.

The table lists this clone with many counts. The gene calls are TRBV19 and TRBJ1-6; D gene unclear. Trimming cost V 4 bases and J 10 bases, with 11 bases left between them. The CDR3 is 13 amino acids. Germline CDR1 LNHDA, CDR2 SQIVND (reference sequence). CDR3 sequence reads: CASSSAFDSPLHF. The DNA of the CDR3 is TGTGCCAGTAGTAGTGCCTTCGACTCACCCCTCCACTTT.

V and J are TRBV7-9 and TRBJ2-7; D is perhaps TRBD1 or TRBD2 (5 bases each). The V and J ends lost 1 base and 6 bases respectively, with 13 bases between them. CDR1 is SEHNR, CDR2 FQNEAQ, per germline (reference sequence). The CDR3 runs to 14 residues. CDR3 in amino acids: CASSLVRWGSEQYF. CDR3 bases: TGTGCCAGCAGCTTAGTTCGTTGGGGGAGCGAGCAGTACTTC.

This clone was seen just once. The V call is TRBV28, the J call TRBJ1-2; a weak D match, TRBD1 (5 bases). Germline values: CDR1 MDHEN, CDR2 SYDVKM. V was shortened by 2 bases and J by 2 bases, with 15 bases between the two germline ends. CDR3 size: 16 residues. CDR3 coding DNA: TGTGCCAGCAGTTTAGGGGGAGGGGTAGTAAACTATGGCTACACCTTC. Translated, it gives CASSLGGGVVNYGYTF.

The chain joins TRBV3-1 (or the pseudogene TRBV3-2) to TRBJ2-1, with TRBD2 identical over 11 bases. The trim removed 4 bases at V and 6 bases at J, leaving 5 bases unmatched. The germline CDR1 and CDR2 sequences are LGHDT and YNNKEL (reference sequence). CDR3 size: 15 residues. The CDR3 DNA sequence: TGTGCCAGCAGCCTGACTAGCGGGAACAGCAATGAGCAGTTCTTC. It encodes CASSLTSGNSNEQFF.